This T cell receptor (beta chain) was captured by sequencing in a study of resident and recirculating memory T cells in vitiligo. The overall study: Shave-biopsy epidermis from lesional and nonlesional skin was sequenced alongside PBMCs. Whole samples, not sorted cells, were homogenized and used for genomic DNA extraction. Study results and caveats: Vitiligo lesions lacked a unique dominant clone, and clonality varied.

The data were produced by immunoSEQ multiplex PCR, yet TCRdb's version contains in-frame clones alone and is incomplete. The repertoire holds roughly 80,000 clones, with just over 90% as singletons. Stable vitiligo meant no lesion change over the previous 6 months. Germline V gives CDR1 SGHTA, CDR2 FQGNSA. The length of the CDR3 is 15 residues. Losses at the gene ends were 5 bases for V and 6 bases for J; bases not matched to a gene: 7. About this clone itself: What it binds is unknown.

The receptor was derived from a male donor with vitiligo. The sequenced material came from blood. This sequence joins TRBV7-2 and TRBJ2-2; 9 positions agree with TRBD2. CDR3 DNA sequence: TGTGCCAGCAGCCGCACTGGGACTAGCCCCGGGGAGCTGTTTTTT. Amino acids: CASSRTGTSPGELFF.